Sequencing of this T cell receptor beta chain was carried out in a study of shared T cell receptors in the human thymus. In germline, CDR1 is WNHNN, CDR2 SYGVQD (reference sequence). The V gene lost 6 bases and the J gene lost 1 base, with 9 bases spanning the gap. CDR3 size: 14 residues. The method was immunoSEQ multiplex PCR; TCRdb's version includes in-frame clones alone and lacks a portion of them. The repertoire holds approximately 760,000 clones, with roughly 85% as singletons. The same data also contributed to another study, on human thymus T cells. As that study records: All donors were healthy Finnish infants who were undergoing corrective surgery to treat congenital heart defects. V and J genes seemed to be used with bias in thymic and blood repertoires. Related studies found that unrelated individuals share highly overlapping thymic repertoires.

This TCR derives from a girl under two years old with a congenital heart defect. V is TRBV10-1 and J is TRBJ2-2; TRBD1 might be the D (6 bases). Sequencing was performed on thymocytes. CDR3 coding DNA: TGCGCCAGCAGACAGGGTCGGAACACCGGGGAGCTGTTTTTT. This sequence encodes CASRQGRNTGELFF.